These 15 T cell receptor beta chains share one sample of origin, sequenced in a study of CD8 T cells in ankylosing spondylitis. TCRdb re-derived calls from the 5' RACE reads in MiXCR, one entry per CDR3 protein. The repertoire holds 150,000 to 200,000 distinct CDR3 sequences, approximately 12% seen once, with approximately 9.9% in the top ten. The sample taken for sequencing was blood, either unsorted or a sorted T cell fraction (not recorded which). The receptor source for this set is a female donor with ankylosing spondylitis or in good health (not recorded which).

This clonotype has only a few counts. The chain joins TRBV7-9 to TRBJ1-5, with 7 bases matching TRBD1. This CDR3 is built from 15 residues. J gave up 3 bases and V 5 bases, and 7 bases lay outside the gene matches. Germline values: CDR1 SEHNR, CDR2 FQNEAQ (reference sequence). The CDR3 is CASSLTGEANQPQHF. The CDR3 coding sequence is TGTGCCAGCAGCCTCACAGGGGAGGCCAATCAGCCCCAGCATTTT.

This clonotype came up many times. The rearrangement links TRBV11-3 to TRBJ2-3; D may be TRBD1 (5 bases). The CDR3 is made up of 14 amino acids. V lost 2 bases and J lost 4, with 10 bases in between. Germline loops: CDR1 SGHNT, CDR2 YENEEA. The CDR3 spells CASSLYRGSDTQYF. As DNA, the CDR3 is TGTGCCAGCAGCTTATATAGGGGCTCAGATACGCAGTATTTT.

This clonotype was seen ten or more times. This CDR3 reads CASSLEGHLPIYF. CDR3 sequence (DNA): TGTGCCAGCAGCTTGGAGGGGCATCTCCCCATATATTTT. The J gene is TRBJ1-3, the V gene TRBV7-9, with D perhaps matching TRBD1 (5 bases). CDR3 length: 13 amino acids. The germline gives CDR1 SEHNR, CDR2 FQNEAQ (reference sequence). Trimming left V 3 bases short and J 11 bases short, with 14 bases between.

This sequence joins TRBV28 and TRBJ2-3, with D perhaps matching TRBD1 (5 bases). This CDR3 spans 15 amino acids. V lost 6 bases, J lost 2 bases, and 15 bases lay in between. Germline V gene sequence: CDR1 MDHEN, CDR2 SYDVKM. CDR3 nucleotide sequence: TGTGCCAGCAGCCCCCCGCCCAGGGCCACAGATACGCAGTATTTT. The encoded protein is CASSPPPRATDTQYF.

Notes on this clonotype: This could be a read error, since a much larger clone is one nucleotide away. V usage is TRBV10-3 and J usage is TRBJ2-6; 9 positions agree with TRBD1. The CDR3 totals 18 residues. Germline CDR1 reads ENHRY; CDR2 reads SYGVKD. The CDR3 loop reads CVISAGQGSYSGANVLTF. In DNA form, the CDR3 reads TGTGTCATCAGTGCCGGACAGGGGTCCTACTCTGGGGCCAACGTCCTGACTTTC.

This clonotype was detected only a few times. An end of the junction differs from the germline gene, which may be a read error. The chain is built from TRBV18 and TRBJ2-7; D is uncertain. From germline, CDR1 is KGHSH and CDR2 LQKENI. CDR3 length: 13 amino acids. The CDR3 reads CASSDGSSYEQYF. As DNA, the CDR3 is TGTGCTAGCTCAGACGGCAGCTCCTACGAGCAGTACTTC.

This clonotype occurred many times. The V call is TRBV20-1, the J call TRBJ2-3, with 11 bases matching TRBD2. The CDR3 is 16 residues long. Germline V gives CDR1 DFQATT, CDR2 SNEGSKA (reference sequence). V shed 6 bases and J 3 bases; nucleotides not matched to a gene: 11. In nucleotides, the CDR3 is TGCAGTGCGGGTCTCTTACTAGCGGGAGAGACAGATACGCAGTATTTT. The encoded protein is CSAGLLLAGETDTQYF.

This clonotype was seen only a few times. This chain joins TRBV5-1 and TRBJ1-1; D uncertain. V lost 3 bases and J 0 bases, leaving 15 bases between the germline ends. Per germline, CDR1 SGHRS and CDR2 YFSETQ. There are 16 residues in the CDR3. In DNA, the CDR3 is TGCGCCAGCAGCTCGGTTGGACGAGCCCTGAACACTGAAGCTTTCTTT. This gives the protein CASSSVGRALNTEAFF.

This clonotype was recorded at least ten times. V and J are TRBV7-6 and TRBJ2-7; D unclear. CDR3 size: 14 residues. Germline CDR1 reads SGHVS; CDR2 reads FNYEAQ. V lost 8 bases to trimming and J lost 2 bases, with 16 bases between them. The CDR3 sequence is CASSKDAGPYEQYF. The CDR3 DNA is TGTGCCAGCTCTAAAGATGCCGGGCCCTACGAGCAGTACTTC.

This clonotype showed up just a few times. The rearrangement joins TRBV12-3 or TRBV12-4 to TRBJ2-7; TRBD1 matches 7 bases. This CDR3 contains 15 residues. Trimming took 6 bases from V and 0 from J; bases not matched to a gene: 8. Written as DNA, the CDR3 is TGTGCCAGCAGAATGGGACAGAGTAGCTCCTACGAGCAGTACTTC. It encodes CASRMGQSSSYEQYF.

The CDR3 DNA follows: TGTGCCAGCAGCTTAGCGGTTAATGAAAAACTGTTTTTT. Protein: CASSLAVNEKLFF. This chain connects TRBV7-2 to TRBJ1-4, with D unresolved. The CDR3 runs to 13 residues. From germline, CDR1 is SGHTA and CDR2 FQGNSA. Trimming pared 0 bases from V and 4 bases from J, leaving 3 bases between. The full variable domain, in which reference TRBV7-2 and TRBJ1-4 provide the parts outside the CDR3, is GAGVSQSPSNKVTEKGKDVELRCDPISGHTALYWYRQSLGQGLEFLIYFQGNSAPDKSGLPSDRFSAERTGGSVSTLTIQRTQQEDSAVYLCASSLAVNEKLFFGSGTQLSVL.

The CDR3 is CASSLFGTSGVNEQFF. CDR3 DNA sequence: TGTGCCAGCAGTTTATTTGGGACTAGCGGAGTCAATGAGCAGTTCTTC. The rearrangement joins TRBV28 to TRBJ2-1, with 11 positions matching TRBD2. Germline CDR1 is MDHEN and CDR2 is SYDVKM. This CDR3 region has 16 residues. J gave up 6 bases and V 1 base, and 5 bases lay outside the gene matches.

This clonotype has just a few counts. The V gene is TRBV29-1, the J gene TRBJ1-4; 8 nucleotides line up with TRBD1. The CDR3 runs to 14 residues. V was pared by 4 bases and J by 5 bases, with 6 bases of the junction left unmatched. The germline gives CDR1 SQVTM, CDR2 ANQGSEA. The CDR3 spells CSVVTGVNNEKLFF. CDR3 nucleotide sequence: TGCAGCGTTGTGACAGGGGTCAACAATGAAAAACTGTTTTTT.

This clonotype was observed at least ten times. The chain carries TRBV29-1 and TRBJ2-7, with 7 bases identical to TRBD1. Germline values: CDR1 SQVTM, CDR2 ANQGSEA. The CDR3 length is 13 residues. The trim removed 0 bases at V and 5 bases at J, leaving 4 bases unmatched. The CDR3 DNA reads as TGCAGCGTTGAAGACAGGGGGAGCCACGAGCAGTACTTC. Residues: CSVEDRGSHEQYF.

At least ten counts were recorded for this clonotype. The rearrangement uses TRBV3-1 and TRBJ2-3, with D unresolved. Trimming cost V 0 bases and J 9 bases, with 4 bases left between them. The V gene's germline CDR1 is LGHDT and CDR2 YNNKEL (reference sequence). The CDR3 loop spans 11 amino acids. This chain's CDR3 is CASSQETTQYF. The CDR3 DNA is TGTGCCAGCAGCCAAGAAACAACGCAGTATTTT.